A selection of T cell receptor beta chains follows, all from one sample in a study of beta chain features in type 1 diabetes. Generated by immunoSEQ multiplex PCR, the TCRdb table keeps only in-frame clones and is missing some. Here the sample spans roughly 730,000 clones, 13% being singletons. Specimen: naive CD4+ T cells from blood. The receptor set was obtained from a man aged 18 to 29 with type 1 diabetes. CDR3s include the opening cysteine and the closing phenylalanine or tryptophan. A D gene is named only where the DNA matches it firmly. Clone size, where shown, is once, few, many, or a class for clones that have expanded.

j_gene	abundance	v_gene	len	d_gene	CDR3aa	CDR3nt
TRBJ1-2	few	TRBV19	13	NA	CASSLGRGYGYTF	TGTGCCAGTAGTCTCGGAAGGGGCTATGGCTACACCTTC
TRBJ2-3	few	TRBV2	15	NA	CASSPKVTSTDTQYF	TGTGCCAGCAGTCCCAAAGTGACTAGCACAGATACGCAGTATTTT
TRBJ1-5	NA	TRBV30	13	NA	CAWSARANQPQHF	TGTGCCTGGAGTGCTAGGGCGAATCAGCCCCAGCATTTT
TRBJ2-7	few	TRBV7-9	15	TRBD2	CASSLGLTSVYEQYF	TGTGCCAGCAGCTTAGGACTGACTAGCGTCTACGAGCAGTACTTC
TRBJ2-1	NA	TRBV12-1	18	NA	CASSPGTSGGFSYNEQFF	TGTGCCAGCAGCCCTGGGACTAGCGGGGGGTTCTCCTACAATGAGCAGTTCTTC
TRBJ1-1	NA	TRBV11-3	15	TRBD1	CASSLDRGRGAEAFF	TGTGCCAGCAGCTTAGACAGGGGGCGCGGAGCTGAAGCTTTCTTT
TRBJ2-7	few	TRBV9	13	NA	CASSVGGVSEQYF	TGTGCCAGCAGCGTAGGCGGGGTCTCCGAGCAGTACTTC
TRBJ1-6	NA	TRBV6-6	15	NA	CASRGRESYNSPLHF	TGTGCCAGCAGGGGACGGGAGAGCTATAATTCACCCCTCCACTTT
TRBJ1-2	NA	TRBV9	14	TRBD1	CASSVVGQGIGYTF	TGTGCCAGCAGCGTAGTAGGACAGGGCATTGGCTACACCTTC
TRBJ2-2	NA	TRBV6-5	13	NA	CASRSDYFGELFF	TGTGCCAGCAGGTCCGACTACTTCGGGGAGCTGTTTTTT
TRBJ2-5	few	TRBV5-4	14	NA	CASRLGTYEETQYF	TGTGCCAGCAGACTCGGGACTTACGAAGAGACCCAGTACTTC
TRBJ2-1	few	TRBV10-3	16	NA	CAISETPILLAREQFF	TGTGCCATCAGTGAGACTCCAATCTTACTAGCTCGTGAGCAGTTCTTC
TRBJ1-3	NA	TRBV4-2	15	NA	CASSQEGRSGNTIYF	TGTGCCAGCAGCCAAGAAGGGAGGTCTGGAAACACCATATATTTT
TRBJ1-4	NA	TRBV7-8	18	NA	CASSLVGGTSATNEKLFF	TGTGCCAGCAGCTTAGTCGGAGGGACGTCTGCAACTAATGAAAAACTGTTTTTT
TRBJ2-3	few	TRBV5-6	13	NA	CASSLMGTDTQYF	TGTGCCAGCAGCTTGATGGGGACAGATACGCAGTATTTT
TRBJ1-1	NA	TRBV7-9	13	NA	CASSSSPGTEAFF	TGTGCCAGCAGCTCCAGCCCAGGCACTGAAGCTTTCTTT
TRBJ1-4	NA	TRBV7-2	16	TRBD1	CASSLATGAAGEKLFF	TGTGCCAGCAGCCTCGCAACAGGGGCAGCAGGTGAAAAACTGTTTTTT
TRBJ2-3	NA	TRBV5-1	14	NA	CASSVPQGPDTQYF	TGCGCCAGCAGCGTCCCACAGGGCCCAGATACGCAGTATTTT
TRBJ2-1	few	TRBV5-4	15	TRBD1	CASSPDRFSYNEQFF	TGTGCCAGCAGTCCGGACAGGTTCTCCTACAATGAGCAGTTCTTC
TRBJ2-7	few	TRBV7-9	12	NA	CASSLGGADTYF	TGTGCCAGCAGCTTAGGGGGGGCTGACACCTACTTC
TRBJ2-1	few	TRBV9	13	TRBD2	CASSDPRGGEQFF	TGTGCCAGCAGCGACCCTCGGGGGGGTGAGCAGTTCTTC
TRBJ2-3	once	TRBV27	12	NA	CASSPTTDTQYF	TGTGCCAGCAGTCCGACCACAGATACGCAGTATTTT
TRBJ1-5	few	TRBV19	15	NA	CATSPSPINNQPQHF	TGTGCCACCAGCCCGTCCCCAATAAATAATCAGCCCCAGCATTTT
TRBJ2-7	NA	TRBV7-9	14	NA	CATQSTGSSYEQYF	TGTGCCACCCAATCGACGGGGAGCTCCTACGAGCAGTACTTC
TRBJ2-5	few	TRBV20-1	11	TRBD1	CSARGLETQYF	TGCAGTGCCAGGGGGTTGGAGACCCAGTACTTC
TRBJ2-1	few	TRBV18	12	TRBD1	CASSDRENEQFF	TGTGCCAGCTCGGACAGGGAGAATGAGCAGTTCTTC
TRBJ1-1	NA	TRBV30	15	NA	CAWSASGGLNTEAFF	TGTGCCTGGAGTGCCTCCGGGGGTCTGAACACTGAAGCTTTCTTT
TRBJ1-5	NA	TRBV11-2	14	TRBD1	CASSFDRGNQPQHF	TGTGCCAGCAGCTTTGACAGGGGCAATCAGCCCCAGCATTTT
TRBJ2-1	NA	TRBV28	13	TRBD2	CASSSGLAGGQFF	TGTGCCAGCAGTTCAGGACTAGCGGGGGGGCAGTTCTTC
TRBJ2-1	few	TRBV7-2	16	TRBD2	CASSSHHLSGGYEQFF	TGTGCCAGCAGCTCCCACCACCTTAGCGGGGGCTATGAGCAGTTCTTC
TRBJ2-3	few	TRBV5-1	13	TRBD1	CASRGQEGDTQYF	TGCGCCAGCAGGGGACAGGAGGGAGATACGCAGTATTTT
TRBJ1-1	NA	TRBV25-1	15	NA	CASSVREQVGTEAFF	TGTGCCAGCAGCGTTAGGGAACAGGTTGGAACTGAAGCTTTCTTT
TRBJ1-2	NA	TRBV5-6	15	NA	CASSKGQPPGYGYTF	TGTGCCAGCAGTAAAGGGCAGCCCCCAGGGTATGGCTACACCTTC
TRBJ1-1	NA	TRBV10-3	16	TRBD1	CAISESTGGSGTEAFF	TGTGCCATCAGTGAGTCTACAGGGGGCTCTGGCACTGAAGCTTTCTTT
TRBJ1-2	few	TRBV29-1	13	NA	CSVRGRTDYGYTF	TGCAGCGTTCGGGGACGGACGGACTATGGCTACACCTTC
TRBJ2-5	few	TRBV7-9	14	TRBD1	CASSYRDSKETQYF	TGTGCCAGCAGCTACCGGGACAGCAAAGAGACCCAGTACTTC
TRBJ1-4	NA	TRBV5-8	14	TRBD1	CASTQTGGYEKLFF	TGTGCCAGCACCCAGACAGGGGGCTATGAAAAACTGTTTTTT
TRBJ2-7	few	TRBV4-1	17	TRBD2	CASSQDSPRGGHYEQYF	TGCGCCAGCAGCCAAGATTCCCCGCGGGGGGGCCACTACGAGCAGTACTTC
TRBJ2-1	NA	TRBV4-2	17	NA	CASSQVGGTASYNEQFF	TGTGCCAGCAGCCAAGTCGGAGGGACAGCTTCCTACAATGAGCAGTTCTTC